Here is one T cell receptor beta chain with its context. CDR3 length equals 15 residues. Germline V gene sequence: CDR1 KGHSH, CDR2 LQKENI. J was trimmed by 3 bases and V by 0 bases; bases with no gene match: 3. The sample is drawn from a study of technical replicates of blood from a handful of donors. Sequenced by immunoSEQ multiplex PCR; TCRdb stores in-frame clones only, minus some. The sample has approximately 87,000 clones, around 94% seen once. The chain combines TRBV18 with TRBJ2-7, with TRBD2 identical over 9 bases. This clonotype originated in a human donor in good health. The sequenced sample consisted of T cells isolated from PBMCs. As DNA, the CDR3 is TGTGCCAGCTCACCACCGAGCGGGAGGTTCTACGAGCAGTACTTC. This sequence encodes CASSPPSGRFYEQYF.